This is a list of T cell receptor beta chains from one sample in a study of blood T cells in healthy people across ages. TCRdb fed the 5' RACE reads into MiXCR, producing one record per CDR3 protein. The sample includes 750,000 to 1,000,000 distinct CDR3 sequences, under 35% of them seen just once. Another study also made use of these data, one on T cells of mothers and their children.

Input material: blood. The source of these receptors is a woman aged 40-49 years in good health. CDR3s include the opening cysteine and the closing phenylalanine or tryptophan. The D gene is left open where the match is weak. Some rows mark clone size as missing; the rest say once, few, many or name a class of expanded clone.

CDR3: CSAWAGVGEKRFF
DNA: TGCAGTGCCTGGGCGGGGGTTGGGGAAAAACGGTTTTTT
size: .
V: TRBV20-1
D: .
J: TRBJ1-4

CDR3: CARAGPGSYEQYF
DNA: TGTGCCAGGGCCGGGCCAGGCTCCTACGAGCAGTACTTC
size: .
V: TRBV2
D: .
J: TRBJ2-7

CDR3: CSAARAGQETQYF
DNA: TGCAGTGCGGCCCGGGCAGGTCAAGAGACCCAGTACTTC
size: .
V: TRBV20-1
D: .
J: TRBJ2-5

CDR3: CASSLRAESPLHF
DNA: TGTGCCAGCAGTTTGCGGGCAGAGTCACCCCTCCACTTT
size: once
V: TRBV12-3/TRBV12-4
D: .
J: TRBJ1-6

CDR3: CASSSGTGAETQYF
DNA: TGTGCCAGCAGCTCCGGGACAGGGGCGGAGACCCAGTACTTC
size: .
V: TRBV7-9
D: TRBD1
J: TRBJ2-5

CDR3: CASSLDLGTYEQYF
DNA: TGCGCCAGCAGCTTGGATTTGGGAACCTACGAGCAGTACTTC
size: many
V: TRBV7-8
D: .
J: TRBJ2-7

CDR3: CASGRAGDTEAFF
DNA: TGTGCCAGCGGGCGGGCAGGGGACACTGAAGCTTTCTTT
size: .
V: TRBV7-9
D: .
J: TRBJ1-1

CDR3: CASSLGLTNTGELFF
DNA: TGTGCCAGCAGCTTGGGACTAACGAACACCGGGGAGCTGTTTTTT
size: few
V: TRBV5-8
D: .
J: TRBJ2-2

CDR3: CSAAGLAGPEQFF
DNA: TGCAGTGCCGCTGGACTAGCGGGGCCTGAGCAGTTCTTC
size: many
V: TRBV20-1
D: TRBD2
J: TRBJ2-1

CDR3: CASTMPAYEQYF
DNA: TGTGCCAGCACCATGCCAGCCTACGAGCAGTACTTC
size: many
V: TRBV6-1
D: .
J: TRBJ2-7

CDR3: CASSLGRAGGDIRTDTQYF
DNA: TGTGCCAGCAGCCTCGGAAGGGCCGGGGGGGATATTAGAACAGATACGCAGTATTTT
size: few
V: TRBV11-2
D: TRBD2
J: TRBJ2-3

CDR3: CASSPRDRGREQYF
DNA: TGTGCCAGCAGCCCCCGGGACAGGGGGCGCGAGCAGTACTTC
size: many
V: TRBV3-1
D: TRBD1
J: TRBJ2-7

CDR3: CASRRLSLGEGADFDYGYTF
DNA: TGTGCCAGCAGGCGTCTATCCCTCGGGGAGGGGGCCGATTTCGACTATGGCTACACCTTC
size: few
V: TRBV27
D: TRBD1
J: TRBJ1-2

CDR3: CASSIAGISGNTIYF
DNA: TGTGCCAGTAGTATTGCAGGGATCTCTGGAAACACCATATATTTT
size: once
V: TRBV19
D: .
J: TRBJ1-3

CDR3: CASSWTGGVDEQFF
DNA: TGCGCCAGCAGCTGGACAGGGGGGGTGGATGAGCAGTTCTTC
size: few
V: TRBV5-1
D: TRBD1
J: TRBJ2-1

CDR3: CASSTQPRGEQYF
DNA: TGTGCCAGCAGTACCCAACCCCGAGGGGAGCAGTACTTC
size: .
V: TRBV28
D: .
J: TRBJ2-5

CDR3: CASSSGTNYNEQFF
DNA: TGTGCCAGCAGTTCGGGGACTAACTACAATGAGCAGTTCTTC
size: .
V: TRBV7-2
D: TRBD2
J: TRBJ2-1

CDR3: CASSPETGYQETQYF
DNA: TGTGCCAGCAGTCCAGAGACAGGGTACCAAGAGACCCAGTACTTC
size: .
V: TRBV27
D: TRBD1
J: TRBJ2-5

CDR3: CASSLLGDREPSGANVLTF
DNA: TGCGCCAGCAGCCTTCTCGGGGACAGGGAACCCTCTGGGGCCAACGTCCTGACTTTC
size: .
V: TRBV5-1
D: TRBD1
J: TRBJ2-6

CDR3: CASSLSEGVPEKLFF
DNA: TGTGCCAGCAGTTTATCCGAGGGGGTTCCGGAAAAACTGTTTTTT
size: .
V: TRBV28
D: .
J: TRBJ1-4

CDR3: CASSASRPQGTQYF
DNA: TGTGCCAGCAGCGCAAGTCGTCCCCAGGGGACCCAGTACTTC
size: many
V: TRBV7-2
D: .
J: TRBJ2-5

CDR3: CASSPLGTTGANVLTF
DNA: TGTGCCAGCAGTCCTCTGGGGACCACGGGGGCCAACGTCCTGACTTTC
size: few
V: TRBV14
D: .
J: TRBJ2-6

CDR3: CASSPRLAGGPYEQYF
DNA: TGTGCCAGCAGCCCCAGACTAGCGGGGGGTCCCTACGAGCAGTACTTC
size: many
V: TRBV7-2
D: TRBD2
J: TRBJ2-7